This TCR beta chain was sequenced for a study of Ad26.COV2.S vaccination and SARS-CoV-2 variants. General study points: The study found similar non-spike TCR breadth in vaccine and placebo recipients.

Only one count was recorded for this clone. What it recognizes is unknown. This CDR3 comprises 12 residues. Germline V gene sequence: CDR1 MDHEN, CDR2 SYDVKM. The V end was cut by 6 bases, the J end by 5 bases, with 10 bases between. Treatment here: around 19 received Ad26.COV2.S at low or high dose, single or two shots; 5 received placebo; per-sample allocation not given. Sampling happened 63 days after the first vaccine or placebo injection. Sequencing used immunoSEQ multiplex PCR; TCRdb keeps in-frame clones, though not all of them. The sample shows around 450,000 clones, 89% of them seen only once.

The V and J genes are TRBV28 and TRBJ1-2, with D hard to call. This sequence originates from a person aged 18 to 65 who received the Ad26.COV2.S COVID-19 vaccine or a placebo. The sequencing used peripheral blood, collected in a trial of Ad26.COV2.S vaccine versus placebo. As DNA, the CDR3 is TGTGCCAGCAGCAACCGGGAATATGGCTACACCTTC. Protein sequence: CASSNREYGYTF.